The 10 T cell receptor beta chains presented below share a single source sample, sequenced in a study of blood T cell repertoires in COVID-19. The protocol was immunoSEQ multiplex PCR, while the TCRdb copy is restricted to in-frame clones and leaves out a portion. The top ten hold just under 7.5% of the sample, which has fewer than 90,000 clones, around 90% seen once. Sequences were obtained from peripheral blood. These receptors came from a man between 65 and 80 years old with acute or convalescent COVID-19.

V gene TRBV3-1 (or the pseudogene TRBV3-2) combines with J gene TRBJ2-1; perhaps TRBD2 as D (5 bases). Per germline, CDR1 LGHDT and CDR2 YNNKEL (reference sequence). V dropped 1 base and J dropped 0 bases, with 7 bases sitting between them. The CDR3 contains 15 residues. CDR3 sequence: CASSQGTPSYNEQFF. The CDR3 bases are TGTGCCAGCAGCCAAGGGACTCCCTCCTACAATGAGCAGTTCTTC.

The CDR3: CATSDSYRDIANGELFF. The DNA of the CDR3 is TGTGCCACCAGTGATTCCTACCGGGACATTGCCAACGGGGAGCTGTTTTTT. This rearrangement joins TRBV24-1 to TRBJ2-2; possible D gene TRBD1, 6 bases. This CDR3 region has 17 residues. Germline V gives CDR1 KGHDR, CDR2 SFDVKD. The V gene lost 2 bases and the J gene lost 7 bases, with 19 bases spanning the gap.

This clone showed up just a few times. V is TRBV11-3 and J is TRBJ1-6, with no clear D. Between the trimmed V and J ends, which lost 5 bases and 5 bases, there was a span of 13 bases. The CDR3 is made up of 15 amino acids. CDR1 SGHNT and CDR2 YENEEA come from the germline V gene. The CDR3 loop reads CASSRGPANNSPLHF. As DNA, the CDR3 is TGTGCCAGCAGCCGAGGGCCAGCAAATAATTCACCCCTCCACTTT.

This sequence joins TRBV11-3 and TRBJ2-7, with 12 bases aligning to TRBD1. There are 15 residues in the CDR3. V lost 5 bases, J lost 3 bases, and 5 bases stayed unmatched. Per the germline V gene, CDR1 is SGHNT and CDR2 is YENEEA. CDR3 DNA: TGTGCCAGCAGCATCGGGACAGGGGGCGACTACGAGCAGTACTTC. Protein sequence: CASSIGTGGDYEQYF.

The chain links TRBV9 to TRBJ2-7; 10 nucleotides line up with TRBD1. V was pared by 0 bases and J by 2 bases, with 8 bases of the junction left unmatched. Germline V lookup: CDR1 SGDLS, CDR2 YYNGEE. This CDR3 has 17 amino acids. DNA for the CDR3: TGTGCCAGCAGCGTAGGAGAGGGGGGGACAGGGGCCTACGAGCAGTACTTC. Its translation: CASSVGEGGTGAYEQYF.

The V call is TRBV3-1 (or the pseudogene TRBV3-2), the J call TRBJ2-3, with 7 positions matching TRBD2. This CDR3 spans 13 amino acids. CDR1 LGHDT and CDR2 YNNKEL come from the germline V gene (reference sequence). CDR3 residues: CAAGDPSTDTQYF. CDR3 coding DNA: TGTGCGGCGGGGGACCCTTCCACAGATACGCAGTATTTT.

The V call is TRBV2, the J call TRBJ1-6; 10 bases fit TRBD1. The germline V gene encodes CDR1 SNHLY and CDR2 FYNNEI. Trimming cost V 4 bases and J 6 bases; bases outside gene matches: 3. The CDR3 spans 15 residues. The CDR3 spells CASSGDRGFNSPLHF. CDR3 sequence (DNA): TGTGCCAGCAGTGGGGACAGGGGATTTAATTCACCCCTCCACTTT.

V is TRBV21-1 and J is TRBJ2-6; the DNA was not compared with TRBD2, the D call given in the table. TRBV21-1 is an annotated pseudogene. The CDR3 runs to 10 residues. The CDR3 spells CASSNDVLTF. CDR3 nucleotide sequence: TGTGCCAGCAGCAACGACGTCCTGACTTTC.

This clone showed up many times. This chain joins TRBV27 and TRBJ2-7; 10 bases align to TRBD1. The CDR3 covers 14 residues. With V trimmed by 5 bases and J by 3 bases, 4 bases remained unmatched. CDR1 is MNHEY and CDR2 is SMNVEV in the germline V gene (reference sequence). CDR3 coding DNA: TGTGCCAGCAGTAACCGGGACAGGGGCTACGAGCAGTACTTC. Residues: CASSNRDRGYEQYF.

This rearrangement joins TRBV6-2 or TRBV6-3 to TRBJ2-7; D not resolved. Germline V lookup: CDR1 MNHEY, CDR2 SVGEGT. The CDR3 spans 12 residues. Between the trimmed V and J ends, which lost 5 bases and 9 bases, there was a span of 14 bases. The CDR3 DNA sequence: TGTGCCAGCAGTCAAATGGGCATCGGGCAGTACTTC. The encoded protein is CASSQMGIGQYF.